The 22 T cell receptor beta chains below all came from one sample that was sequenced in a study of blood T cell repertoires in COVID-19. Clones were sequenced by immunoSEQ multiplex PCR, and TCRdb holds only the in-frame ones, with some missing. Of 50,000 to 80,000 clones in the sample, approximately 82% were seen once. The sample comprised peripheral blood. These receptors were taken from a woman aged 60 to 75 with acute or convalescent COVID-19.

The V gene is TRBV9, the J gene TRBJ2-7, with D possibly matching TRBD2 (6 bases). The CDR3 contains 15 residues. The V gene lost 2 bases and the J gene lost 0 bases, with 12 bases spanning the gap. The germline V gene encodes CDR1 SGDLS and CDR2 YYNGEE. The CDR3 loop is CASSVGTLSSYEQYF. DNA of the CDR3: TGTGCCAGCAGCGTCGGGACTCTAAGCTCCTACGAGCAGTACTTC.

The V and J genes are TRBV19 and TRBJ2-7; D might be TRBD2 (5 bases). The length of the CDR3 is 12 residues. Trimming shortened V by 8 bases and J by 3 bases, and 11 bases separated the two germline ends. Germline CDR1 and CDR2: LNHDA and SQIVND (reference sequence). This CDR3 reads CASLGLNYEQYF. The CDR3, as DNA: TGTGCCAGTCTAGGACTCAACTACGAGCAGTACTTC.

This clone was found once. The chain joins TRBV2 to TRBJ1-1; the match to TRBD1 covers 7 bases. V shed 7 bases, J shed 7 bases, and the junction held 15 bases outside the gene matches. The germline V gene encodes CDR1 SNHLY and CDR2 FYNNEI. The CDR3 covers 15 residues. CDR3 sequence (DNA): TGTGCCAGCAAGGTACCGGGACAGCCTACCGGTGAAGCTTTCTTT. As protein: CASKVPGQPTGEAFF.

The V call is TRBV6-5, the J call TRBJ2-7; the match to TRBD1 covers 7 bases. The CDR3 is 12 amino acids. Germline CDR1 MNHEY, CDR2 SVGAGI. The ends lost 8 bases at V and 3 bases at J; junction bases unmatched: 4. As DNA, the CDR3 is TGTGCCAGCGGATACAGGGGCTACGAGCAGTACTTC. Translating it yields CASGYRGYEQYF.

Only one count was recorded for this clone. The genes are TRBV3-1 (or the pseudogene TRBV3-2) and TRBJ2-4; D may be TRBD2 (5 bases). Per the germline V gene, CDR1 is LGHDT and CDR2 is YNNKEL (reference sequence). The V end was cut by 2 bases, the J end by 6 bases, with 8 bases between. This CDR3 comprises 13 residues. Written as DNA, the CDR3 is TGTGCCAGCAGCCAAATAGGGAGAAACATTCAGTACTTC. Protein sequence: CASSQIGRNIQYF.

The chain uses TRBV12-5 and TRBJ1-6, with TRBD1 as a possible D gene (5 bases). This CDR3 region has 14 residues. The germline V and J ends were trimmed by 1 base and 9 bases, with 10 bases remaining between them. Germline V gene sequence: CDR1 LGHNT, CDR2 FRNRAP. In DNA form, the CDR3 reads TGTGCTAGTGGTTTGGGGGAAGGGGTTTCACCCCTCCACTTT. Its protein is CASGLGEGVSPLHF.

As DNA, the CDR3 is TGTGCCAGCAGTGAAGCGCTCACCAGGGGCCTGAACACTGAAGCTTTCTTT. Its protein product is CASSEALTRGLNTEAFF. The V call is TRBV2, the J call TRBJ1-1; D is possibly TRBD1 (6 bases). The length of the CDR3 is 17 residues. Germline V gives CDR1 SNHLY, CDR2 FYNNEI. Trimming removed 0 bases from V and 0 bases from J, with 14 bases in between.

The chain joins TRBV18 to TRBJ1-1; 9 bases are a match to TRBD1. Trimming cost V 4 bases and J 1 base; bases outside gene matches: 10. CDR3 length: 17 residues. Germline CDR1 and CDR2: KGHSH and LQKENI. CDR3 bases: TGTGCCAGCTCACTTACCGGGACAGGGATCGGGAACACTGAAGCTTTCTTT. This translates into CASSLTGTGIGNTEAFF. Full variable domain (outside the CDR3, taken from reference TRBV18 and TRBJ1-1): NAGVMQNPRHLVRRRGQEARLRCSPMKGHSHVYWYRQLPEEGLKFMVYLQKENIIDESGMPKERFSAEFPKEGPSILRIQQVVRGDSAAYFCASSLTGTGIGNTEAFFGQGTRLTVV.

The chain carries TRBV3-1 (or the pseudogene TRBV3-2) and TRBJ2-5, with 11 bases identical to TRBD2. The J segment lost 2 bases and the V segment lost 4 bases, leaving 6 bases of the junction unmatched. The CDR3 has 16 residues. The germline V gene has CDR1 LGHDT and CDR2 YNNKEL (reference sequence). The CDR3 nucleotides read TGTGCCAGCAGCCTCTCTAGCGGGGGGTTACAAGAGACCCAGTACTTC. It translates to CASSLSSGGLQETQYF.

V and J are TRBV9 and TRBJ1-1; D might be TRBD1 (6 bases). Germline CDR1 and CDR2: SGDLS and YYNGEE. The CDR3 sequence is 14 residues long. Trimming took off 0 bases at V and 5 bases at J, with 11 bases between the two ends. CDR3: CASSVGQGQTEAFF. The CDR3 DNA is TGTGCCAGCAGCGTAGGGCAGGGGCAAACTGAAGCTTTCTTT. Supplemented by reference TRBV9 and TRBJ1-1, the full variable domain reads DSGVTQTPKHLITATGQRVTLRCSPRSGDLSVYWYQQSLDQGLQFLIQYYNGEERAKGNILERFSAQQFPDLHSELNLSSLELGDSALYFCASSVGQGQTEAFFGQGTRLTVV.

V gene TRBV10-1 combines with J gene TRBJ2-1, with D perhaps matching TRBD2 (6 bases). The V end lost 3 bases, the J end lost 1 base, and 10 bases lay between the germline ends. Germline V lookup: CDR1 WNHNN, CDR2 SYGVQD (reference sequence). The length of the CDR3 is 15 residues. This CDR3 reads CASSDPGVSYNEQFF. The CDR3 DNA is TGCGCCAGCAGTGACCCGGGGGTGTCCTACAATGAGCAGTTCTTC.

The chain joins TRBV5-1 to TRBJ1-2; 9 bases fit TRBD1. V was pared by 6 bases and J by 2 bases, with 11 bases of the junction left unmatched. CDR3 size: 16 residues. CDR1 is SGHRS and CDR2 is YFSETQ in the germline V gene. The CDR3 reads CASTPRGTGTNYGYTF. The DNA for the CDR3 is TGCGCCAGCACACCCCGAGGGACAGGGACAAACTATGGCTACACCTTC.

This clone was seen just once. The chain links TRBV29-1 to TRBJ1-2; unclear D gene. Trimming removed 4 bases at V and 6 bases at J, with 12 bases between. The CDR3 runs 12 residues. The V gene's germline CDR1 is SQVTM and CDR2 ANQGSEA. The CDR3 sequence: CSVGQNPDGYTF. CDR3 nucleotide sequence: TGCAGCGTTGGGCAGAATCCCGATGGCTACACCTTC. Combining the CDR3 with reference TRBV29-1 and TRBJ1-2 gives the whole variable domain SAVISQKPSRDICQRGTSLTIQCQVDSQVTMMFWYRQQPGQSLTLIATANQGSEATYESGFVIDKFPISRPNLTFSTLTVSNMSPEDSSIYLCSVGQNPDGYTFGSGTRLTVV.

J is TRBJ2-2 and V is TRBV19; D might be TRBD1 (5 bases). CDR3 length: 15 amino acids. V was trimmed by 1 base and J by 1 base, leaving 7 bases between them. Per germline, CDR1 LNHDA and CDR2 SQIVND (reference sequence). The CDR3 DNA follows: TGTGCCAGTAGTATAGGTACAGGGAACACCGGGGAGCTGTTTTTT. This encodes CASSIGTGNTGELFF.

V is TRBV19 and J is TRBJ1-2; D may be TRBD1 (5 bases). Looked up from germline, CDR1 is LNHDA and CDR2 is SQIVND (reference sequence). Trimming removed 4 bases from V and 2 bases from J, with 14 bases in between. The CDR3 runs to 15 residues. In DNA, the CDR3 is TGTGCCAGTAGTACCCAGTCGCAGGGCAACTATGGCTACACCTTC. Amino acids: CASSTQSQGNYGYTF.

The chain combines TRBV24-1 with TRBJ1-5, with 12 bases matching TRBD1. The germline CDR1 and CDR2 sequences are KGHDR and SFDVKD. V gave up 5 bases and J gave up 6 bases; unmatched junction bases: 13. There are 18 residues in the CDR3. The CDR3 coding sequence is TGTGCCACCAGTGGAGCGGGACAGGGGGCCCCCCTAGGTCAGCCCCAGCATTTT. Amino acid sequence: CATSGAGQGAPLGQPQHF.

The chain employs TRBV6-6 and TRBJ1-4; weak D call: TRBD1 (6 bases). Trimming cost V 2 bases and J 5 bases, with 15 bases left between them. The CDR3 loop spans 16 amino acids. Germline V lookup: CDR1 MNHNY, CDR2 SVGAGI (reference sequence). The CDR3 region is CASSYTLDSNNEKLFF. In nucleotides, the CDR3 is TGTGCCAGCAGTTACACACTGGACAGTAACAATGAAAAACTGTTTTTT.

The chain has TRBV6-5 and TRBJ1-5; D ambiguous. This CDR3 spans 13 amino acids. Germline CDR1 and CDR2: MNHEY and SVGAGI. Trimming cost V 8 bases and J 0 bases, with 8 bases left between them. The CDR3 sequence is CASGRFSNQPQHF. The CDR3 DNA reads TGTGCCAGCGGGAGGTTTAGCAATCAGCCCCAGCATTTT.

J is TRBJ1-2 and V is TRBV19; 10 bases map to TRBD1. There are 14 residues in the CDR3. The V gene end was trimmed by 7 bases and the J gene end by 8 bases; junction bases not matched to a gene: 10. Germline loops: CDR1 LNHDA, CDR2 SQIVND (reference sequence). In nucleotides, the CDR3 is TGTGCCAGTAAACCGGGACAGGGGCGGGAAGGCTACACCTTC. It specifies CASKPGQGREGYTF.

The chain combines TRBV9 with TRBJ2-2; D may be TRBD1 (5 bases). V lost 0 bases and J 6 bases, leaving 15 bases between the germline ends. Looked up from germline, CDR1 is SGDLS and CDR2 is YYNGEE. The length of the CDR3 is 16 residues. The chain's CDR3 is CASSVGQGIYPGELFF. The CDR3 DNA is TGTGCCAGCAGCGTAGGGCAGGGCATCTACCCCGGGGAGCTGTTTTTT.

This chain joins TRBV3-1 (or the pseudogene TRBV3-2) and TRBJ2-3; tentative D call: TRBD2 (6 bases). The V and J ends lost 1 base and 3 bases respectively, with 8 bases between them. Looked up from germline, CDR1 is LGHDT and CDR2 is YNNKEL (reference sequence). This CDR3 has 14 residues. Here the CDR3 reads CASSQGGGTDTQYF. CDR3 nucleotides: TGTGCCAGCAGCCAAGGAGGAGGGACAGATACGCAGTATTTT.

The chain employs TRBV7-5 and TRBJ1-1. TRBV7-5 is designated a pseudogene. This CDR3 is built from 14 residues. In DNA, the CDR3 is TGTGTCAGAAGGTGGCGTCGGGTTAACACTGAAGCTTTCTTT. Amino acid sequence: CVRRWRRVNTEAFF.